This T cell receptor beta chain was identified during a study of early T cells in non-severe SARS-CoV-2 infection. Overall study: The input, bulk RNA from unsorted whole blood, was sequenced, and chains were unpaired.

Overall study findings and caveats: There was a bias toward anti-spike CD8 responses in VDJdb matching, which missed private and CD4 specificities.

The TCR library protocol attached unique molecular identifiers to the individual cDNA molecules. TCRdb passed the 5' RACE reads through MiXCR, listing each CDR3 protein once. The table shows more than 65,000 distinct CDR3 sequences, with roughly 12% occurring only once. The CDR3 runs 18 residues. Germline CDR1 reads SEHNR; CDR2 reads FQNEAQ (reference sequence). The V end was cut by 0 bases, the J end by 3 bases, with 15 bases between. Comment on this clonotype: Its specificity is not known.

The chain uses TRBV7-9 and TRBJ1-6; possibly TRBD1 for D (6 bases). The origin of this receptor is an adult who was a healthcare worker with PCR-confirmed SARS-CoV-2 infection or an uninfected control (not recorded which). This specimen consisted of whole blood, obtained at baseline. The CDR3 nucleotides are TGTGCCAGCAGCTTAGCGAATTTGGGGGGCGGCTATAATTCACCCCTCCACTTT. Residues: CASSLANLGGGYNSPLHF.